This T cell receptor (beta chain) came from a study of regulatory T cells in long-lasting Graves disease. Overall study: Graves' patients (newly diagnosed) had been on antithyroid drugs under 3 months.

Sample time point: newly diagnosed GD, antithyroid drugs for less than 3 months. The authors made the TCR library using RNA they extracted from PBMCs. From an endocrinology department in Xi'an, China, came the patients. The CDR3 has 15 amino acids. J gave up 2 bases and V 0 bases, and 2 bases lay outside the gene matches. Germline assignment: CDR1 ENHRY and CDR2 SYGVKD. Building the TCR beta libraries relied on iRepertoire HTBI primers, and CDR3 regions underwent Arm-PCR. TCRdb re-analysed the multiplex PCR reads in MiXCR, keeping a single row per CDR3 protein. The sample lists roughly 420,000 distinct CDR3 sequences, roughly 15% occurring once. These data are also associated with another study on T cells in Graves' hyperthyroidism and ophthalmopathy.

The material sequenced was peripheral blood mononuclear cells (PBMCs), taken at new diagnosis, from a patient treated with antithyroid drugs. The TCR comes from a woman in her thirties with Graves disease. This chain joins TRBV10-3 and TRBJ2-7; 9 bases map to TRBD1. CDR3 nucleotide sequence: TGTGCCATCAGTGAGTCCCGGGACAGGGCCTACGAGCAGTACTTC. Amino acids: CAISESRDRAYEQYF.